The sequence of this T cell receptor (beta chain) was determined in a study of T cell responses to AZD1222 COVID-19 vaccine. Only in-frame clones appear in the TCRdb table, and some are missing; sequencing was by immunoSEQ multiplex PCR. Here the sample spans 150,000 or so clones, 90% being singletons. This CDR3 is built from 15 residues. Trimming cost V 6 bases and J 6 bases; bases outside gene matches: 13. Germline loops: CDR1 SGHVS, CDR2 FNYEAQ. This sample comprised peripheral blood, obtained on day 0 of AZD1222 vaccination. This chain uses TRBV7-6 with TRBJ1-1; 7 bases fit TRBD1. The receptor was isolated from an adult in good health. CDR3 sequence: CASSLKAEQGPEAFF. The CDR3 coding sequence is TGTGCCAGCAGTCTAAAAGCGGAACAGGGGCCTGAAGCTTTCTTT.